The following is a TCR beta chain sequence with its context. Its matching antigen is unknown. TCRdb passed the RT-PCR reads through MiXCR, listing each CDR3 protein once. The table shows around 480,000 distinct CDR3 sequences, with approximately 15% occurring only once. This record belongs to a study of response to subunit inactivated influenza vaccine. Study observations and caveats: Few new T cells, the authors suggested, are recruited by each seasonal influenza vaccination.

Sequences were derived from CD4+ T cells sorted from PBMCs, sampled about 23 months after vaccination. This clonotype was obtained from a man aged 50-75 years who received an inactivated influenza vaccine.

The DNA for the CDR3 is TGTGCCAGTAGTATATCACTAGCGGGGAACAATGAGCAGTTCTTC. It specifies CASSISLAGNNEQFF. The chain joins TRBV19 to TRBJ2-1; the match to TRBD2 covers 10 bases. Germline V gene sequence: CDR1 LNHDA, CDR2 SQIVND (reference sequence). The CDR3 runs to 15 residues. J lost 5 bases, V lost 2 bases, and 3 bases had no gene match.